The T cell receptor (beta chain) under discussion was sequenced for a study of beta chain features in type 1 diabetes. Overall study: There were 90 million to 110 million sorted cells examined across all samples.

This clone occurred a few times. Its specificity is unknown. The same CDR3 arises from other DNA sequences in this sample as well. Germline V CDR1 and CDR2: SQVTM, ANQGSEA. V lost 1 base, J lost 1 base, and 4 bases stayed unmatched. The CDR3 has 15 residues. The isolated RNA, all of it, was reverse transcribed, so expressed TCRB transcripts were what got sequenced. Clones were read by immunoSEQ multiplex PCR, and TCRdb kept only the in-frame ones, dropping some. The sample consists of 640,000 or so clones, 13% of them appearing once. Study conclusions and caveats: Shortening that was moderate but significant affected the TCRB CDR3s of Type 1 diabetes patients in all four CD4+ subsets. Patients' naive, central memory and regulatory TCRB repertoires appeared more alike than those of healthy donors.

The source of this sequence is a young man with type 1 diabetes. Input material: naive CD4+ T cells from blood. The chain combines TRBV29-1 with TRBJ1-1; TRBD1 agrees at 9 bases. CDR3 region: CSVEGTGGANTEAFF. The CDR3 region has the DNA TGCAGCGTTGAAGGTACAGGGGGCGCGAACACTGAAGCTTTCTTT. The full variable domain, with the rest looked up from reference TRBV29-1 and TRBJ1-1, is SAVISQKPSRDICQRGTSLTIQCQVDSQVTMMFWYRQQPGQSLTLIATANQGSEATYESGFVIDKFPISRPNLTFSTLTVSNMSPEDSSIYLCSVEGTGGANTEAFFGQGTRLTVV.